This TCR beta chain was sequenced during a study of blood T cell repertoires in COVID-19. Study background: Sources were T cells, B-cell-depleted T cells, or PBMCs; the material itself was cDNA or gDNA.

Original handling: From reference gene primer amplification, estimates of nucleated cell counts were derived. Produced via immunoSEQ multiplex PCR; TCRdb's table is partial and in-frame only. The DNA was the basis for D and trimming; V, J and clone size are from that table. The sample lists some 200,000 clones, roughly nine tenths occurring once. Germline trimming cut 10 bases from V and 8 bases from J; bases unmatched to any gene: 13. This CDR3 is built from 13 residues. CDR1 is MDHEN and CDR2 is SYDVKM in the germline V gene. Self-reported history from a screening survey and questionnaire set each donor's cohort.

The sample taken for sequencing was PBMCs or T cells enriched from blood (not recorded which). The TCR sequence derives from a woman aged 18 to 35 in a cohort exposed to, infected with or recovered from COVID-19 (not recorded which). This chain uses TRBV28 with TRBJ1-2; 7 bases fit TRBD1. The CDR3 protein is CAIRDSVFWGYTF. The CDR3 bases are TGTGCCATCCGGGACAGTGTGTTTTGGGGCTACACCTTC.